Each of the 19 T cell receptor beta chains below was sequenced from the same sample in a study of cytomegalovirus exposure and HLA in healthy donors (dated by TCRdb to 2015 to 2018). Library preparation was by the immunoSEQ multiplex PCR assay. For the multiplex PCR, a mixture combining 60 forward primers for TCR Vbeta segments and 13 reverse primers for TCR Jbeta segments was used. Here the immuneACCESS table is served through TCRdb, limited to in-frame sequences with V and J called. Missing clones are a known gap in these copies; in checked studies unresolved V genes cover under half, and the rest lacks a known reason. The sample's table lists a count of about 200,000 clones. The top ten constitute approximately 0.74% of the sample. The sample taken for sequencing was PBMCs. The source of these receptors is a boy aged 5 to 17 in good health and CMV-seronegative.

CDR3 DNA: TGCGCCAGCAGCCAAGTTATAGCGACGGGAAACATTCAGTACTTC. Protein product: CASSQVIATGNIQYF. The J gene is TRBJ2-4, the V gene TRBV4-1, with D possibly being TRBD2 (5 bases). CDR3 length equals 15 residues. Germline lookup yields CDR1 MGHRA and CDR2 YSYEKL. Trimming shortened V by 1 base and J by 6 bases, and 13 bases separated the two germline ends.

The chain employs TRBV5-1 and TRBJ1-2, with TRBD1 matching 7 bases. The V and J ends lost 1 base and 6 bases, in that order; junction bases with no gene match: 9. The CDR3 is made up of 15 amino acids. CDR1 and CDR2 (germline): SGHRS, YFSETQ. The CDR3 here is CASSLKLDRVDGYTF. In DNA, the CDR3 is TGCGCCAGCAGCTTGAAGCTCGACAGGGTGGATGGCTACACCTTC.

The rearrangement links TRBV9 to TRBJ2-2; possible D gene TRBD1, 6 bases. Germline V lookup: CDR1 SGDLS, CDR2 YYNGEE. The CDR3 covers 15 residues. V lost 4 bases to trimming and J lost 3 bases, with 13 bases between them. The CDR3 spells CASSPGQTDTGELFF. The CDR3 DNA reads TGTGCCAGCAGCCCCGGACAGACGGACACCGGGGAGCTGTTTTTT.

This chain links TRBV11-2 with TRBJ1-6, with TRBD1 as a possible D gene (6 bases). Trimming took off 7 bases at V and 5 bases at J, with 15 bases between the two ends. This CDR3 has 15 residues. CDR1 and CDR2 (germline): SGHAT, FQNNGV. Here the CDR3 reads CASKTPGQDNSPLHF. The CDR3 bases are TGTGCCAGCAAAACCCCGGGACAAGATAATTCACCCCTCCACTTT. Together with reference TRBV11-2 and TRBJ1-6, the CDR3 gives the full variable domain: EAGVAQSPRYKIIEKRQSVAFWCNPISGHATLYWYQQILGQGPKLLIQFQNNGVVDDSQLPKDRFSAERLKGVDSTLKIQPAKLEDSAVYLCASKTPGQDNSPLHFGNGTRLTVT.

V is TRBV7-2 and J is TRBJ2-1, with 13 bases identical to TRBD2. The CDR3 covers 14 residues. The trim removed 5 bases at V and 14 bases at J, leaving 9 bases unmatched. Germline loops: CDR1 SGHTA, CDR2 FQGNSA. The CDR3 DNA is TGTGCCAGCAGCCCCCGACTAGCGGGGGGAAAGGAGTTCTTC. Residues: CASSPRLAGGKEFF.

This chain uses TRBV6-1 with TRBJ1-1; D is unclear. The CDR3 spans 14 residues. Germline V gene data show CDR1 as MNHNS and CDR2 as SASEGT. V was clipped by 2 bases and J by 0 bases, with 7 bases between them. The CDR3 DNA follows: TGTGCCAGCAGTGAACTTTCTATGAACACTGAAGCTTTCTTT. Protein product: CASSELSMNTEAFF.

The V and J genes are TRBV11-2 and TRBJ2-3; no clear D. Germline V gives CDR1 SGHAT, CDR2 FQNNGV. V lost 3 bases, J lost 1 base, and 8 bases lay in between. This CDR3 contains 14 residues. As DNA, the CDR3 is TGTGCCAGCAGCTTCGGCCAGGGCACAGATACGCAGTATTTT. Translating it yields CASSFGQGTDTQYF.

V usage is TRBV19 and J usage is TRBJ1-1, with D possibly being TRBD1 (6 bases). V shed 5 bases and J shed 1 base, with 11 bases lying between them. CDR3 size: 14 residues. Germline values: CDR1 LNHDA, CDR2 SQIVND (reference sequence). The CDR3 protein is CASSFGTPNTEAFF. The CDR3 DNA sequence: TGTGCCAGTAGTTTTGGGACACCGAACACTGAAGCTTTCTTT.

Worth noting for this clone: Different DNA sequences within this sample yield the same CDR3. V usage is TRBV5-1 and J usage is TRBJ1-1; 10 bases line up with TRBD1. CDR3 length: 14 amino acids. The germline V gene encodes CDR1 SGHRS and CDR2 YFSETQ. V was clipped by 0 bases and J by 9 bases; unmatched bases: 5. The CDR3 region is CASSLAGQGEKAFF. The CDR3 DNA reads as TGCGCCAGCAGCTTGGCCGGACAGGGGGAAAAAGCTTTCTTT.

The J gene is TRBJ1-1, the V gene TRBV19; 9 bases align to TRBD1. The CDR3 contains 16 residues. V was clipped by 3 bases and J by 2 bases; unmatched bases: 7. Germline V CDR1 and CDR2: LNHDA, SQIVND (reference sequence). The CDR3 spells CASSIFRQGGNTEAFF. The CDR3, as DNA: TGTGCCAGTAGTATCTTCCGACAGGGGGGAAACACTGAAGCTTTCTTT.

The chain joins TRBV9 to TRBJ1-5; the D is unclear. From germline, CDR1 is SGDLS and CDR2 YYNGEE. V gave up 2 bases and J gave up 7 bases, with 13 bases separating them. The CDR3 loop spans 14 amino acids. CDR3: CASSVSGGRQPQHF. CDR3 coding DNA: TGTGCCAGCAGCGTGTCGGGAGGGAGGCAGCCCCAGCATTTT.

The chain links TRBV4-1 to TRBJ2-7, with D perhaps matching TRBD1 (6 bases). Between the trimmed V and J ends, which lost 2 bases and 6 bases, there was a span of 11 bases. The CDR3 covers 13 residues. CDR1 and CDR2 from the germline V gene are MGHRA and YSYEKL. The CDR3 is CASSQRGNTEQYF. The CDR3 bases are TGCGCCAGCAGCCAAAGGGGGAATACCGAGCAGTACTTC.

This chain joins TRBV2 and TRBJ1-5; no firm D call. Germline-derived CDR1 and CDR2 are SNHLY and FYNNEI. V lost 6 bases and J 1 base, leaving 13 bases between the germline ends. The CDR3 loop spans 15 amino acids. The CDR3 coding sequence is TGTGCCAGCAGACCTACACCACAGAGCAATCAGCCCCAGCATTTT. Translating it yields CASRPTPQSNQPQHF.

The chain recombines TRBV5-1 with TRBJ1-1; D is undetermined. In germline, CDR1 is SGHRS, CDR2 YFSETQ. The CDR3 has 14 residues. With 4 bases removed from V and 0 bases from J, the gap between germline ends came to 10 bases. CDR3 in DNA: TGCGCCAGCAGCCCATCAGTTGTGAACACTGAAGCTTTCTTT. Protein product: CASSPSVVNTEAFF.

V gene TRBV4-1 combines with J gene TRBJ1-1; D gene ambiguous. Trimming shortened V by 1 base and J by 1 base, and 16 bases separated the two germline ends. Per germline, CDR1 MGHRA and CDR2 YSYEKL. This CDR3 spans 17 amino acids. The CDR3 sequence: CASSQGTRMGPNTEAFF. In DNA form, the CDR3 reads TGCGCCAGCAGCCAAGGAACGCGCATGGGCCCGAACACTGAAGCTTTCTTT.

The genes are TRBV11-2 and TRBJ2-1; 9 nucleotides match TRBD1. J lost 6 bases, V lost 4 bases, and 4 bases had no gene match. CDR1 is SGHAT, CDR2 FQNNGV, per germline. The CDR3 has 14 amino acids. CDR3 sequence reads: CASSSDRGINEQFF. CDR3 bases: TGTGCCAGCAGCTCCGACAGGGGGATCAATGAGCAGTTCTTC.

Here the CDR3 reads CASSPGRISLHF. CDR3 sequence (DNA): TGTGCCAGCTCACCTGGCCGAATCTCCCTCCACTTT. The chain joins TRBV18 to TRBJ1-6; D remains ambiguous. CDR3 length: 12 amino acids. V was pared by 3 bases and J by 14 bases, with 11 bases between. From germline, CDR1 is KGHSH and CDR2 LQKENI.

The chain joins TRBV9 to TRBJ2-5; 7 nucleotides line up with TRBD1. The CDR3 loop spans 13 amino acids. V was pared by 5 bases and J by 4 bases, with 5 bases of the junction left unmatched. Looked up from germline, CDR1 is SGDLS and CDR2 is YYNGEE. CDR3 sequence reads: CASSFRDRETQYF. The DNA of the CDR3 is TGTGCCAGCAGTTTTCGGGACAGAGAGACCCAGTACTTC.

CDR3 region: CASSFLGADTGELFF. In DNA form, the CDR3 reads TGTGCCAGCAGTTTTTTAGGGGCGGACACCGGGGAGCTGTTTTTT. The rearrangement links TRBV28 to TRBJ2-2; D might be TRBD1 (5 bases). Germline assignment: CDR1 MDHEN and CDR2 SYDVKM. V was trimmed by 3 bases and J by 3 bases, leaving 11 bases between them. This CDR3 has 15 amino acids.